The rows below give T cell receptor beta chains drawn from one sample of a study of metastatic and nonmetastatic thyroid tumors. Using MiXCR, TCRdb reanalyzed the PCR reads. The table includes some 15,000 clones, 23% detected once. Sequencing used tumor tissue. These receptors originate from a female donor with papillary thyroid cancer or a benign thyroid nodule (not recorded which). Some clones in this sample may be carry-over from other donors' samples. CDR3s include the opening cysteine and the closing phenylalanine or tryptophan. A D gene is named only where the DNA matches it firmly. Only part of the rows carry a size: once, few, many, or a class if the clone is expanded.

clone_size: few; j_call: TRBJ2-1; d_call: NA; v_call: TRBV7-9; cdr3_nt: TGTGCCAGCAGCTTCCTAGGTGAGCAGTTCTTC; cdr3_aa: CASSFLGEQFF
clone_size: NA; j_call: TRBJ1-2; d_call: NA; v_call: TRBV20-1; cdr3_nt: TGCAGTGCTTCCGAGTTTCCGGGACCTCGGGGCTACACCTTC; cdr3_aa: CSASEFPGPRGYTF
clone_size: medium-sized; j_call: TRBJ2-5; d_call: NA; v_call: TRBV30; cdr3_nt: TGTGCCTGGAGTGTGTGGGGGGTCGGGGAGACCCAGTACTTC; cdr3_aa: CAWSVWGVGETQYF
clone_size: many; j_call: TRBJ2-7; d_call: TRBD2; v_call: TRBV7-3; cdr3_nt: TGTGCCAGCAGCTCCGTGCGGGAGTCCCCCTACGAGCAGTACTTC; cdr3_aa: CASSSVRESPYEQYF
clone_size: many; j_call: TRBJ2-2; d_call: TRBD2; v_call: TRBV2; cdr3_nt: TGTGCCTCAGGGCGGGGGGACACCGGGGAGCTGTTTTTT; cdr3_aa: CASGRGDTGELFF
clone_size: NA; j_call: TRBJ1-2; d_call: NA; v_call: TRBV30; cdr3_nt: TGTGCCTGGAGTTTAGAGGGGGTGCAGGAGGTCTATGGCTACACCTTC; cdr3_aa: CAWSLEGVQEVYGYTF
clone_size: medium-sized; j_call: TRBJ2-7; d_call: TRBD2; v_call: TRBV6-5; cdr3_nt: TGTGCCAGCAGTTACTCGGGGGCTAGCGGGCATTCCTACGAGCAGTACTTC; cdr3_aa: CASSYSGASGHSYEQYF
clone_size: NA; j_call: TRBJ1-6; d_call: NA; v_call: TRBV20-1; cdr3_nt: TGCAGTGCTAGAGACCCCTGGGGCGCGGGTAATTCACCCCTCCACTTT; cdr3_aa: CSARDPWGAGNSPLHF
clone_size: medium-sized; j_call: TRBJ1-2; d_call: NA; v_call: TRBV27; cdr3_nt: TGTGCCAGCAGTTTATCGGCCAGCGCAGGAAAGTACTATGGCTACACCTTC; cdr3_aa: CASSLSASAGKYYGYTF
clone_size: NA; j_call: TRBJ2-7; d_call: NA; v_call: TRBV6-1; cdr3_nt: TGTGCCAGCAGTAGCCTGGGCAGGGCAGTCCACGAGCAGTACTTC; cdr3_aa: CASSSLGRAVHEQYF
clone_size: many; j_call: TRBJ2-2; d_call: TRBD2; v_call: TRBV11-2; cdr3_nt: TGTGCCAGCAGCTTAGAGGGGGGAGGGTTCGCCGGGGAGCTGTTTTTT; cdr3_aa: CASSLEGGGFAGELFF
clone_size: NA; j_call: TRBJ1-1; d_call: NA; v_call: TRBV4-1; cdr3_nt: TGCGCCAGCAGCTACAGCGCCTCAAACACTGAAGCTTTCTTT; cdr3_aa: CASSYSASNTEAFF
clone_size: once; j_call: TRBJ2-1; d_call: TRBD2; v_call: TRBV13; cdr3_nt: TGTGCCAGCAGCTTAACGGGAGGGCCTTGGAATGAGCAGTTCTTC; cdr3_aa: CASSLTGGPWNEQFF
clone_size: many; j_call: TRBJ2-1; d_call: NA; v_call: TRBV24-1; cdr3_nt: TGTGCCACCTGGGACGGTTCCTACAATGAGCAGTTCTTC; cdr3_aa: CATWDGSYNEQFF
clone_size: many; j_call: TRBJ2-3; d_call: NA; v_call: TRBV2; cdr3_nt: TGTGCCAGCAATTTGGCGTCTAGCACAGATACGCAGTATTTT; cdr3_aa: CASNLASSTDTQYF
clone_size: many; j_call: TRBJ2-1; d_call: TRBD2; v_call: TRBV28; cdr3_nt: TGTGCCAGCAGTTTGGGGACTAGCGGGTACAATGAGCAGTTCTTC; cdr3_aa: CASSLGTSGYNEQFF
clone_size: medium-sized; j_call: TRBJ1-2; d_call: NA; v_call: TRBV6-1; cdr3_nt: TGTGCCAGCAGTGATTCGAGGGGCTGGAGCTATGGCTACACCTTC; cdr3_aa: CASSDSRGWSYGYTF
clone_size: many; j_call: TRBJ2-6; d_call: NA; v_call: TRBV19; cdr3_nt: TGTGCCAGTAGGTCGTCCTGGCTTAGCTCTGGGGCCAACGTCCTGACTTTC; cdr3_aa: CASRSSWLSSGANVLTF
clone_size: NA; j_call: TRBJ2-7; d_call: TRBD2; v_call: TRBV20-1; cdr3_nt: TGCAGTGCTAGCCGAAGCGGGAGTCATGACGAGCAGTACTTC; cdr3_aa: CSASRSGSHDEQYF
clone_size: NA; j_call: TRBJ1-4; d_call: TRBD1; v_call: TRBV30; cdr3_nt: TGTGCCTGGGACCGGGACAGGGGGGAAAAACTGTTTTTT; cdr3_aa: CAWDRDRGEKLFF
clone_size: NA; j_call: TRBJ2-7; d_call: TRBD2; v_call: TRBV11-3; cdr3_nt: TGTGCCAGCAGCTTAGCGGCGGGAGACCCCTACGAGCAGTACTTC; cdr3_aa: CASSLAAGDPYEQYF
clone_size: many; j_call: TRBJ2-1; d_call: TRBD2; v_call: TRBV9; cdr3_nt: TGTGCCAGCAGCGTAGAAGGGGAGGGGTACAATGAGCAGTTCTTC; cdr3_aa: CASSVEGEGYNEQFF
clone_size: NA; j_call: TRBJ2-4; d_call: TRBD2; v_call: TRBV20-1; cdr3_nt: TGCAGTGCTGGAAGACTCCGGACTAGCGGATTAGCCAAAAACATTCAGTACTTC; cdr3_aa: CSAGRLRTSGLAKNIQYF
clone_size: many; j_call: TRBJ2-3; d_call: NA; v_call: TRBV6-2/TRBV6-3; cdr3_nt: TGTGCCAGCAGTTACCTGGTGGGGGGAGGCCTCACAGATACGCAGTATTTT; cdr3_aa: CASSYLVGGGLTDTQYF
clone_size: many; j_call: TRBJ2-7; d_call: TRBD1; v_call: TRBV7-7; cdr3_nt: TGTGCTAGCAGCTTAGAAGGGGGCCGGGAGCAGTACTTC; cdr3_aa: CASSLEGGREQYF
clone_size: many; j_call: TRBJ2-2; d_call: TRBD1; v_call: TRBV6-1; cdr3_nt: TGTGCCAGCAGGCGCCCGGGACAGGACACCGGGGAGCTGCTTTTT; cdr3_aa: CASRRPGQDTGELLF
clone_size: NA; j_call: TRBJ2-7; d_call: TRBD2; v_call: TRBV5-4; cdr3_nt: TGTGCCAGCAGCTTGGTTCGCCGTCCAGGGACTAGCTTCAACTACGAGCAGTACTTC; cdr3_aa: CASSLVRRPGTSFNYEQYF
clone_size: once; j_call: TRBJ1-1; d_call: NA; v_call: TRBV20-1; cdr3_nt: TGCAGTGCTAGGACAGGTTACACTGAAGCTTTCTTT; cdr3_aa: CSARTGYTEAFF
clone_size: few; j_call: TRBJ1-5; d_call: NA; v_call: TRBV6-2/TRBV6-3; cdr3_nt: TGTGCCAGCTCGGTGTATAGCAATCAGCCCCAGCATTTT; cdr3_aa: CASSVYSNQPQHF
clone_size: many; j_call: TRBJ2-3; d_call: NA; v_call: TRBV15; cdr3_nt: TGTGCCACCAGCATAGAAACAGATACGCAGTATTTT; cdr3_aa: CATSIETDTQYF
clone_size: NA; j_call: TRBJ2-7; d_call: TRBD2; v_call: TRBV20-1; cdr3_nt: TGCAGTGCTCCAAATCCCGGGACTAGCGGGAGTGTCTACGAGCAGTACTTC; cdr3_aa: CSAPNPGTSGSVYEQYF
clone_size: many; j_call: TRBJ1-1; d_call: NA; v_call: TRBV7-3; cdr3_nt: TGTGCCAGCAGCCGGGGGACCTTCACTGAAGCTTTCTTT; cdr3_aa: CASSRGTFTEAFF
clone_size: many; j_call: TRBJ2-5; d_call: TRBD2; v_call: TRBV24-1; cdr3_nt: TGTGCCACCAGTGGGACTAGCGGGCTACAAGAGACCCAGTACTTC; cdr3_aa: CATSGTSGLQETQYF
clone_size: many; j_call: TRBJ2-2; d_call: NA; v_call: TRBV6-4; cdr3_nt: TGTGCCAGCAGGAAGGGCACCGGGGAGCTGTTTTTT; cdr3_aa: CASRKGTGELFF
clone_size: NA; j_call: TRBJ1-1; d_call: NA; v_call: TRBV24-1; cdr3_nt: TGTGCCACCAGTTTAGGGAACACTGAAGCTTTCTTT; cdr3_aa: CATSLGNTEAFF
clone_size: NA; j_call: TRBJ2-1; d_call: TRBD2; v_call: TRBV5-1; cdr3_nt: TGCGCCAGCAGCGAACTAGCGGGAGGTGGTAATGAGCAGTTCTTC; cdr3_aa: CASSELAGGGNEQFF